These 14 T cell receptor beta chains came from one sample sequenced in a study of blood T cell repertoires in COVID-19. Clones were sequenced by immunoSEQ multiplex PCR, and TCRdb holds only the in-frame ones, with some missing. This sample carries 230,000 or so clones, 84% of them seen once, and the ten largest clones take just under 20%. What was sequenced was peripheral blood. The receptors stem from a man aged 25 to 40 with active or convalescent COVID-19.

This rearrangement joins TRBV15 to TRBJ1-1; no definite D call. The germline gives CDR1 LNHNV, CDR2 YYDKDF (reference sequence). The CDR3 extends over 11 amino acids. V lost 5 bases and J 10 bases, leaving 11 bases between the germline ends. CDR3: CATSYLEGAFF. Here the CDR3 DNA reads TGTGCCACCAGCTACCTAGAGGGAGCTTTCTTT. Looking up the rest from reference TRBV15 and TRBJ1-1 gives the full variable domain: DAMVIQNPRYQVTQFGKPVTLSCSQTLNHNVMYWYQQKSSQAPKLLFHYYDKDFNNEADTPDNFQSRRPNTSFCFLDIRSPGLGDTAMYLCATSYLEGAFFGQGTRLTVV.

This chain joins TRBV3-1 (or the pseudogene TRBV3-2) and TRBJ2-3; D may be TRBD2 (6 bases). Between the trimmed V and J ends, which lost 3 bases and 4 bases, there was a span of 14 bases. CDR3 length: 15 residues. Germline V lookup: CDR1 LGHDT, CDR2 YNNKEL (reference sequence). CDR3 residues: CASSQGLGTSDTQYF. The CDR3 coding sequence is TGTGCCAGCAGCCAGGGACTGGGGACGTCAGATACGCAGTATTTT.

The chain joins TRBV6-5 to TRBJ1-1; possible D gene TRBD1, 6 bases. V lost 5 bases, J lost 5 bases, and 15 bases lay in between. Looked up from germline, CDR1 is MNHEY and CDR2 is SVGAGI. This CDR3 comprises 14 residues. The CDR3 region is CASSRTVGWTEAFF. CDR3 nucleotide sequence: TGTGCCAGCAGTCGGACAGTCGGATGGACTGAAGCTTTCTTT.

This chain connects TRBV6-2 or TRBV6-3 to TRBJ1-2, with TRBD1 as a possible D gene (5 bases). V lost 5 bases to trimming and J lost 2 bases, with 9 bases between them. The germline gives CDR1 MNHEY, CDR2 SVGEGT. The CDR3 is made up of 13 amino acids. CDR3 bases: TGTGCCAGCAGTCGGGCAGGGAACTATGGCTACACCTTC. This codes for CASSRAGNYGYTF.

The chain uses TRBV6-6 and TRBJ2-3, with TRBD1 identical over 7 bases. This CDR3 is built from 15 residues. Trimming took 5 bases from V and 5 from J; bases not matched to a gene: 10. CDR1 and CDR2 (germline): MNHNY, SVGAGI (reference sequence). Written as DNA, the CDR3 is TGTGCCAGCAGTCCACCCAAAACAGGGGAAGATACGCAGTATTTT. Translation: CASSPPKTGEDTQYF.

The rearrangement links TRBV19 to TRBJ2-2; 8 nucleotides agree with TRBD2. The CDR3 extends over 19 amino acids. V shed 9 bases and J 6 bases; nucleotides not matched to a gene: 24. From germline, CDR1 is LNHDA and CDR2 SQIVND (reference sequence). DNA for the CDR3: TGTGCCAGCGTTGGGGCGGGGGTAGCGGGGTTTGTGAATGCCGGGGAGCTGTTTTTT. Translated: CASVGAGVAGFVNAGELFF.

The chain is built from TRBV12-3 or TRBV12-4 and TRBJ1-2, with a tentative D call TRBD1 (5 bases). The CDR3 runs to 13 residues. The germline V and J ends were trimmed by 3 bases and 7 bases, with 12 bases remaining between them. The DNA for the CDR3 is TGTGCCAGCAGTTTGCCAGGGTCCTCTGGCTACACCTTC. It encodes CASSLPGSSGYTF.

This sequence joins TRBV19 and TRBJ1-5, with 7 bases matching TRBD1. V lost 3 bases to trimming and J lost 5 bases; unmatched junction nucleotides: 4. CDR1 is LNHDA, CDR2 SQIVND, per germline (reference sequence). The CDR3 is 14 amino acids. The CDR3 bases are TGTGCCAGTAGTATGGACAGGCGAGATCAGCCCCAGCATTTT. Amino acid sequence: CASSMDRRDQPQHF.

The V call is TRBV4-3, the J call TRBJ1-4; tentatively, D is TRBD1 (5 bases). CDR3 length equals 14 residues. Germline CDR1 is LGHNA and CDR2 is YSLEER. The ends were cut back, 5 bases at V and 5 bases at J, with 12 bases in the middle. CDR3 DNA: TGCGCCAGCAGCGCGACAGTGCTCAATGAAAAACTGTTTTTT. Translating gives CASSATVLNEKLFF.

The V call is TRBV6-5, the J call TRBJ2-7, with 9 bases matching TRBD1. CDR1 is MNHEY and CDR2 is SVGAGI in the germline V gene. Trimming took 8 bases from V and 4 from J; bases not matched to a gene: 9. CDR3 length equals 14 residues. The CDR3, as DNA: TGTGCCAGCGGGGACAGGGAAGTAACGTACGAGCAGTACTTC. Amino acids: CASGDREVTYEQYF.

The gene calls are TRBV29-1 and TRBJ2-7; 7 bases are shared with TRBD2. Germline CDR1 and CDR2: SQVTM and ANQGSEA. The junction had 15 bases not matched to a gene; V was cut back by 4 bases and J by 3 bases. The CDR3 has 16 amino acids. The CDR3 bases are TGCAGCGTTGGAGGACTGTGGAGCGGGGAGAGCTACGAGCAGTACTTC. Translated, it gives CSVGGLWSGESYEQYF.

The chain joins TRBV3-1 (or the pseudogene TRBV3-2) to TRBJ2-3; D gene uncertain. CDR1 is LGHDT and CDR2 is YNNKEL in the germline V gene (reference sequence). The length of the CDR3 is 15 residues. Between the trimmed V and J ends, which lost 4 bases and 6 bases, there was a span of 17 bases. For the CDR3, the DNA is TGTGCCAGCAGCCCACGGTCCTACCCCCTCGATACGCAGTATTTT. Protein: CASSPRSYPLDTQYF.

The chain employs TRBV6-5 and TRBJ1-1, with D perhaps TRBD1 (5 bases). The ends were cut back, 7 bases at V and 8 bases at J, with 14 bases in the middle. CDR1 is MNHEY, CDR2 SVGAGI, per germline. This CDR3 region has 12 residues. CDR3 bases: TGTGCCAGCAAAAAGGGGCAACGGGAAGCTTTCTTT. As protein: CASKKGQREAFF.

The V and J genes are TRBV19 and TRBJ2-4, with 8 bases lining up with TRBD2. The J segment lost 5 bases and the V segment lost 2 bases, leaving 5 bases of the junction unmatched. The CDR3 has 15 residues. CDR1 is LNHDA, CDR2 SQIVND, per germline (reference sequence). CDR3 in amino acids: CASSIRAGEENIQYF. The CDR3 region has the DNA TGTGCCAGTAGTATACGAGCGGGAGAGGAAAACATTCAGTACTTC.